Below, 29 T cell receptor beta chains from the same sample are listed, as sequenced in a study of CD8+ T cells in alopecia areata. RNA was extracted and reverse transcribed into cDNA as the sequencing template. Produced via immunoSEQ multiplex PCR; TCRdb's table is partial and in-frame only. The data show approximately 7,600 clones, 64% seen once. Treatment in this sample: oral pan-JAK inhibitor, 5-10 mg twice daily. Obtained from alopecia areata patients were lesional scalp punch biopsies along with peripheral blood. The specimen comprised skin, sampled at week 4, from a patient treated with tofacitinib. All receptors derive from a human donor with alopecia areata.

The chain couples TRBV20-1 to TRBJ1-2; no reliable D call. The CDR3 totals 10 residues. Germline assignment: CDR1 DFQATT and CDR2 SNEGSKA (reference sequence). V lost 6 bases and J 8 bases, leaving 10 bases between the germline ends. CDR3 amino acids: CSAGVGGYTF. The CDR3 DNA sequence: TGCAGTGCCGGGGTAGGAGGCTACACCTTC.

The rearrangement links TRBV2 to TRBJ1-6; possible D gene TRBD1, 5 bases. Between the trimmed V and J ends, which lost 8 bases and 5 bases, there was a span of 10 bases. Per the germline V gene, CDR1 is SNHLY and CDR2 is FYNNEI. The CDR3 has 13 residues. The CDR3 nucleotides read TGTGCCAGCCTGAGACAGAATAATTCACCCCTCCACTTT. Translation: CASLRQNNSPLHF.

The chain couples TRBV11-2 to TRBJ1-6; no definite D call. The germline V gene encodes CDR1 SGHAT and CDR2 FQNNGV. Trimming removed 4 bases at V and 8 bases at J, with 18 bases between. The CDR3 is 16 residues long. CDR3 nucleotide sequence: TGTGCCAGCAGCTCCCTCAGATTACAGCGAGATTCACCCCTCCACTTT. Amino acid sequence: CASSSLRLQRDSPLHF.

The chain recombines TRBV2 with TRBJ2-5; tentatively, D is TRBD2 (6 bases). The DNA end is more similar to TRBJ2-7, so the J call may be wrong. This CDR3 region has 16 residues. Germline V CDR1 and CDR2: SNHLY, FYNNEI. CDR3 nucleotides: TGTGCCAGCACCTACCCGAGACGGGAGATCCAGTACGAGCAGTACTTC. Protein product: CASTYPRREIQYEQYF.

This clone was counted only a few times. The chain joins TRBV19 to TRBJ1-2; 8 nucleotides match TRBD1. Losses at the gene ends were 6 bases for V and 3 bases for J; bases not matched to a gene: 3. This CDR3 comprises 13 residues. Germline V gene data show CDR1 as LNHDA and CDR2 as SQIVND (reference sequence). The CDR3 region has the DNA TGTGCCAGTAGCACAGGGGGGGACTATGGCTACACCTTC. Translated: CASSTGGDYGYTF.

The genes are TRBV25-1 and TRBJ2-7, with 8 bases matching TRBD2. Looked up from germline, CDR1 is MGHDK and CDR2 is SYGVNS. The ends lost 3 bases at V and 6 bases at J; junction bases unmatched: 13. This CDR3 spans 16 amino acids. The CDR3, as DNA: TGTGCCAGCAGTGACTCACTAAGCGGGAGTTGGGCCGAGCAGTACTTC. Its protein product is CASSDSLSGSWAEQYF.

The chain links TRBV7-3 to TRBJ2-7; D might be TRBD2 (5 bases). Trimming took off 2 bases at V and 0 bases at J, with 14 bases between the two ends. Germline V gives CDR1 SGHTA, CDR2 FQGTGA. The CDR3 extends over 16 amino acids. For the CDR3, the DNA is TGTGCCAGCAGCTTATCCGGACCGGGAAGCTCCTACGAGCAGTACTTC. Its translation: CASSLSGPGSSYEQYF.

CDR3 in amino acids: CASSLGGGRSYNEQFF. CDR3 DNA sequence: TGTGCCAGCAGCTTAGGTGGCGGGAGGTCCTACAATGAGCAGTTCTTC. The chain joins TRBV7-2 to TRBJ2-1; TRBD2 matches 8 bases. J was trimmed by 1 base and V by 1 base; bases with no gene match: 3. Germline CDR1 is SGHTA and CDR2 is FQGNSA. The CDR3 covers 16 residues.

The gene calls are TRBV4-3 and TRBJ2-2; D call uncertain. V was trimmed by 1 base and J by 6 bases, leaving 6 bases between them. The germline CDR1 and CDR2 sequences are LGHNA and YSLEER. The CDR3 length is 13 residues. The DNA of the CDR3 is TGCGCCAGCAGCCAAGGATTTGCCGGGGAGCTGTTTTTT. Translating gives CASSQGFAGELFF.

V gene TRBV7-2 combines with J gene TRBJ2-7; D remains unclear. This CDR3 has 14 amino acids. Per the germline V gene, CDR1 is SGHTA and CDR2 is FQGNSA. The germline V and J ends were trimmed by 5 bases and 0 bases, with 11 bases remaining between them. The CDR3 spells CASSQLSGSYEQYF. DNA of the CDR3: TGTGCCAGCAGCCAACTATCGGGCTCCTACGAGCAGTACTTC.

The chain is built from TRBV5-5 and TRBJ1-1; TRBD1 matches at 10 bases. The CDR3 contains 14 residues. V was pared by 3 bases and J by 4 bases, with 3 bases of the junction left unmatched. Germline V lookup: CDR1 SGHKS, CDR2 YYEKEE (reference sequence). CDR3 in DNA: TGTGCCAGCAGCTGGGACAGGGGAGGCACTGAAGCTTTCTTT. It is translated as CASSWDRGGTEAFF.

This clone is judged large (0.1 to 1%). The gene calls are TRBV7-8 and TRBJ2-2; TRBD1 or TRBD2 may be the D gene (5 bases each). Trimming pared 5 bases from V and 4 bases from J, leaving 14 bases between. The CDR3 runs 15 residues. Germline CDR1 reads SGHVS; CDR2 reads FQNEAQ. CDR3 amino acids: CASSSTGAFTGELFF. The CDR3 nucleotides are TGTGCCAGCAGCAGCACCGGGGCGTTCACCGGGGAGCTGTTTTTT.

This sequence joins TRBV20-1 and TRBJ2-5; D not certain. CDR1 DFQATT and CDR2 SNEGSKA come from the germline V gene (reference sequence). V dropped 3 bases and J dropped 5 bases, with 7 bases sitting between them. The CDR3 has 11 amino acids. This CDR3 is CSASPKETQYF. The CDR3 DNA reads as TGCAGTGCTAGTCCCAAGGAGACCCAGTACTTC.

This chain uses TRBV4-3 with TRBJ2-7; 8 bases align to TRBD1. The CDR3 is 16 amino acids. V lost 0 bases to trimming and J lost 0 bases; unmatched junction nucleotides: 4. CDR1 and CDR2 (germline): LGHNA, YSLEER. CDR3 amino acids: CASSQDYQGASYEQYF. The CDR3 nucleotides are TGCGCCAGCAGCCAAGACTACCAGGGGGCCTCCTACGAGCAGTACTTC.

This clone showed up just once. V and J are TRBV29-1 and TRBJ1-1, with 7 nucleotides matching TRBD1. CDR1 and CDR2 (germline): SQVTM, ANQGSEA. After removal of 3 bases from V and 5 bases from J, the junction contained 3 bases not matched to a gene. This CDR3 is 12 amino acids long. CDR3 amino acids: CSVDVQGTEAFF. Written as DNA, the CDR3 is TGCAGCGTTGACGTACAGGGGACTGAAGCTTTCTTT.

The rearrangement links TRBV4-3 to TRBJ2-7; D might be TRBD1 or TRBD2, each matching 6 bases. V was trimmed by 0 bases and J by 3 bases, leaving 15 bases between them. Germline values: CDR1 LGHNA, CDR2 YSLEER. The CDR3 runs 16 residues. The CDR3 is CASSQDYWGAHYEQYF. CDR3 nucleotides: TGCGCCAGCAGCCAAGATTATTGGGGGGCCCACTACGAGCAGTACTTC.

The CDR3 bases are TGCGCCAGCAGCTCTGGGACGGGTAATGAAGCTTTCTTT. Translating it yields CASSSGTGNEAFF. This chain connects TRBV5-1 to TRBJ1-1; possibly TRBD1 for D (5 bases). V dropped 3 bases and J dropped 7 bases, with 13 bases sitting between them. CDR1 SGHRS and CDR2 YFSETQ come from the germline V gene. The CDR3 is made up of 13 amino acids.

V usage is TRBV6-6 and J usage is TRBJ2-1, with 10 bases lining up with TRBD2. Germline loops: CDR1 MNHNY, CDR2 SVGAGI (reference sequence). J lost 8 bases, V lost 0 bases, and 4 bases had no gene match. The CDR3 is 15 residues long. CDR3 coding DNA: TGTGCCAGCAGTTACTCGACTAGCGGGTCCCATGAGCAGTTCTTC. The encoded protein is CASSYSTSGSHEQFF.

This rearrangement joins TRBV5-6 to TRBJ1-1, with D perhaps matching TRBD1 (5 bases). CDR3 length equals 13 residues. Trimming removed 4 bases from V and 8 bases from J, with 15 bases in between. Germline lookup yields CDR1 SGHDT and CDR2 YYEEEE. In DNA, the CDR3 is TGTGCCAGCAGCATCGGGACGGACGCCGAAGCTTTCTTT. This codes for CASSIGTDAEAFF.

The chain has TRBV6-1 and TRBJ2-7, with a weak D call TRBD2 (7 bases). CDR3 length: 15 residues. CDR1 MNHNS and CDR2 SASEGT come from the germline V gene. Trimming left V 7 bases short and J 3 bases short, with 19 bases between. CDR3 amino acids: CASIFSLRGLYEQYF. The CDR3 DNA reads TGTGCCAGCATTTTTAGCTTGCGGGGGCTCTACGAGCAGTACTTC.

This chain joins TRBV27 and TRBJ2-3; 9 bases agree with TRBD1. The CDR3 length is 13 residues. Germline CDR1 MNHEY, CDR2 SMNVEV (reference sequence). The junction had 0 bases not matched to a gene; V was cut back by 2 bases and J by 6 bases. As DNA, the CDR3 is TGTGCCAGCAGTTTAGACAGGGGGGATACGCAGTATTTT. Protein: CASSLDRGDTQYF.

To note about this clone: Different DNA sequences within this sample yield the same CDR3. Here the CDR3 reads CASSPAGISKNIQYF. The DNA of the CDR3 is TGTGCCAGCTCACCGGCCGGGATCTCCAAAAACATTCAGTACTTC. J is TRBJ2-4 and V is TRBV18; D is possibly TRBD2 (5 bases). Germline V lookup: CDR1 KGHSH, CDR2 LQKENI. This CDR3 comprises 15 residues. Trimming left V 3 bases short and J 2 bases short, with 11 bases between.

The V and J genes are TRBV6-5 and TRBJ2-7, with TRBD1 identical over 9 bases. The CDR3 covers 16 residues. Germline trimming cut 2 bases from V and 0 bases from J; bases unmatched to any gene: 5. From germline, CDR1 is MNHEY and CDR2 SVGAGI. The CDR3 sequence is CASSYAGQGSSYEQYF. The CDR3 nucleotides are TGTGCCAGCAGTTACGCAGGACAGGGGAGCTCCTACGAGCAGTACTTC.

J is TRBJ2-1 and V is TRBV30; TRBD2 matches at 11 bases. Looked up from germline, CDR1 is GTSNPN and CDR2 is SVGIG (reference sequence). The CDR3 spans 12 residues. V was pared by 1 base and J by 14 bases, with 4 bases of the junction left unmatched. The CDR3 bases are TGTGCCTGGAGTGCCCTAGCGGGAGGAGAGTTCTTC. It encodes CAWSALAGGEFF. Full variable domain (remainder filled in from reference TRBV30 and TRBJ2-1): SQTIHQWPATLVQPVGSPLSLECTVEGTSNPNLYWYRQAAGRGLQLLFYSVGIGQISSEVPQNLSASRPQDRQFILSSKKLLLSDSGFYLCAWSALAGGEFFGPGTRLTVL.

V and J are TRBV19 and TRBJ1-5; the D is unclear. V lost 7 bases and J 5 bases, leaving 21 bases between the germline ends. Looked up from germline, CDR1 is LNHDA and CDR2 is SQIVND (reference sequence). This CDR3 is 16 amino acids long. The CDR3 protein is CASTKRRSALDQPQHF. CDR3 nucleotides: TGTGCCAGTACCAAACGACGGAGTGCACTTGATCAGCCCCAGCATTTT.

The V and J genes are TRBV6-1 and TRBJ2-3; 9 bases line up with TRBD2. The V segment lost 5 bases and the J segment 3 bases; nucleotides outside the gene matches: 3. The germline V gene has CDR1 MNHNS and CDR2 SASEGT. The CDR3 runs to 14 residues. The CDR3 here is CASSPGLATDTQYF. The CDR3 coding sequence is TGTGCCAGCAGTCCGGGACTAGCAACAGATACGCAGTATTTT.

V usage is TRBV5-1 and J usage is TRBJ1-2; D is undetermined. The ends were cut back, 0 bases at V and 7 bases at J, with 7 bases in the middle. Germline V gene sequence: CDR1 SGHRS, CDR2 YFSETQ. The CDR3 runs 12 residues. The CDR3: CASSLAGFGYTF. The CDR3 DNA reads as TGCGCCAGCAGCTTGGCTGGGTTTGGCTACACCTTC.

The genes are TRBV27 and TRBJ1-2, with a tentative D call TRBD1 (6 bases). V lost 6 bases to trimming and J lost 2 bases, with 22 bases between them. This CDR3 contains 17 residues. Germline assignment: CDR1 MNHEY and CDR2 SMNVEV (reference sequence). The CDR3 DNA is TGTGCCAGCAGCCCATCGATTTATACAGGGAGGAACTATGGCTACACCTTC. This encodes CASSPSIYTGRNYGYTF.

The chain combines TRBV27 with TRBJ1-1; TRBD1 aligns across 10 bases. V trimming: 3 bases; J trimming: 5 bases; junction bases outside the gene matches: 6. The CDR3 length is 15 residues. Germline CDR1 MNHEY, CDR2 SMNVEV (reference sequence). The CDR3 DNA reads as TGTGCCAGCAGTTTGCGCCGGGACAGGGGAACTGAAGCTTTCTTT. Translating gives CASSLRRDRGTEAFF.